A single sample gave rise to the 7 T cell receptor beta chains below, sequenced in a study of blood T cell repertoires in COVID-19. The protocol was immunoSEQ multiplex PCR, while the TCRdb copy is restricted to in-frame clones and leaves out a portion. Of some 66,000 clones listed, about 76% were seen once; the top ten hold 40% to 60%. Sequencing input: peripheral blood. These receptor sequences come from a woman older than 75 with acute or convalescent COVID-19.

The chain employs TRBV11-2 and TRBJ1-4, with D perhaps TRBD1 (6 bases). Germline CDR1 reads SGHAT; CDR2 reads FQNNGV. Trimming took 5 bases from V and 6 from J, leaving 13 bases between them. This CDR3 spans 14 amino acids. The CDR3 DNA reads TGTGCCAGCAGCCGTACAGGGAGTTATGAAAAACTGTTTTTT. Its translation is CASSRTGSYEKLFF.

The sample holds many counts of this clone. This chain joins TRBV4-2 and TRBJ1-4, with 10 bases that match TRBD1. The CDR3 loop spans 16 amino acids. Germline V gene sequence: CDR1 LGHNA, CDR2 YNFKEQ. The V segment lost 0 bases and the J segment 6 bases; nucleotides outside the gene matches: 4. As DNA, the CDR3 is TGTGCCAGCAGCCAAGATGGAGGGACAGGGGATGAAAAACTGTTTTTT. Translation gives CASSQDGGTGDEKLFF.

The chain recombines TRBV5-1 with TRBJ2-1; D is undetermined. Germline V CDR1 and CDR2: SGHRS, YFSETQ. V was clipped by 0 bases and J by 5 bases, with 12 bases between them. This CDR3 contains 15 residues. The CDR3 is CASSLAGRWNNEQFF. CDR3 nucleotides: TGCGCCAGCAGCTTGGCCGGCAGGTGGAACAATGAGCAGTTCTTC.

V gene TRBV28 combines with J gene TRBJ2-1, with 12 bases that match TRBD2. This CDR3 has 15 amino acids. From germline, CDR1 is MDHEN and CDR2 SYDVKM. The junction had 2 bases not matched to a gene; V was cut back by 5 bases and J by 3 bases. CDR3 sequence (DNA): TGTGCCAGCAGTGTGACTAGCGGGAGCTACAATGAGCAGTTCTTC. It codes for CASSVTSGSYNEQFF.

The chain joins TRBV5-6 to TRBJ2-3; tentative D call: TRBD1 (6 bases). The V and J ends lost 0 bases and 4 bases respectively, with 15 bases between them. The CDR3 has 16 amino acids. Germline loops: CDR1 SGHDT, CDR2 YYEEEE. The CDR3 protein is CASSLVVGGAADTQYF. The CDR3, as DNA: TGTGCCAGCAGCTTGGTTGTTGGGGGCGCGGCAGATACGCAGTATTTT.

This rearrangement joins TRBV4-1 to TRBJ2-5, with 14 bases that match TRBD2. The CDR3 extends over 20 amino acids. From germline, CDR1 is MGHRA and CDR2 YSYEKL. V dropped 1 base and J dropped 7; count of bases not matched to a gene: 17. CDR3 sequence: CASSQAIHGSGTSGSRTQYF. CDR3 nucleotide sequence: TGCGCCAGCAGCCAAGCGATTCATGGATCCGGGACTAGCGGGAGTAGGACCCAGTACTTC.

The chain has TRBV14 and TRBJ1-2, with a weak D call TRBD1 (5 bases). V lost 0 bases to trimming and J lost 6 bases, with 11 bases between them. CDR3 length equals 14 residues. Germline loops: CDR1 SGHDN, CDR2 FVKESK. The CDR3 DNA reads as TGTGCCAGCAGCCAAGATTCGGGGGGGAATGGCTACACCTTC. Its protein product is CASSQDSGGNGYTF.